This T cell receptor (beta chain) derives from a study of blood T cell repertoires in COVID-19. About the study: Whether acute or convalescent, the COVID-19 samples came from the United States, Italy and Spain.

In germline, CDR1 is SGHDN, CDR2 FVKESK. V was pared by 1 base and J by 9 bases, with 16 bases between. The CDR3 length is 16 residues. Individuals aged roughly 18 to 95 years were recruited from approximately 22 US areas. Clinical history as reported by participants underpinned cohort assignment. In the authors' methods: Researchers report that nucleated cell counts were estimated from reference gene primer amplification. Here immunoSEQ multiplex PCR was the method, and the copy in TCRdb shows in-frame clones only, minus some. V, J and clone size were drawn from that table, and D and trimming were deduced from the DNA. The table includes fewer than 350,000 clones, 70% to 90% detected once.

The clonotype was recovered from a woman in her thirties or forties with acute COVID-19. The chain combines TRBV14 with TRBJ1-6; tentatively, D is TRBD1 (5 bases). The sample consisted of PBMCs or T cells enriched from blood (not recorded which). In DNA, the CDR3 is TGTGCCAGCAGCCAAGCTCCCCTGGGGGAGGGTTCACCCCTCCACTTT. Protein: CASSQAPLGEGSPLHF.